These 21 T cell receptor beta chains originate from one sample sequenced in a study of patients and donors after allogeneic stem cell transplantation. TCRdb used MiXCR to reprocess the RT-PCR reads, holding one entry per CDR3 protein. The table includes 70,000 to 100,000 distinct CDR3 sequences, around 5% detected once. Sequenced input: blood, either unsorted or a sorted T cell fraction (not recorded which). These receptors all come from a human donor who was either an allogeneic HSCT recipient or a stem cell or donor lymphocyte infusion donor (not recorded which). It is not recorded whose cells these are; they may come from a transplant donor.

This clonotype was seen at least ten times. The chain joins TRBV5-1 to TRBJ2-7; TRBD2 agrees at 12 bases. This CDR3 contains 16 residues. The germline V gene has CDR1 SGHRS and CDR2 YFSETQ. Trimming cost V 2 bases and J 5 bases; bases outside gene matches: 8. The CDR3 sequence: CASSFGWTSGAHEQYF. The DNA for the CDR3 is TGCGCCAGCAGCTTCGGGTGGACTAGCGGGGCACACGAGCAGTACTTC. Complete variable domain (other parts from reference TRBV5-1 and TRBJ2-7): KAGVTQTPRYLIKTRGQQVTLSCSPISGHRSVSWYQQTPGQGLQFLFEYFSETQRNKGNFPGRFSGRQFSNSRSEMNVSTLELGDSALYLCASSFGWTSGAHEQYFGPGTRLTVT.

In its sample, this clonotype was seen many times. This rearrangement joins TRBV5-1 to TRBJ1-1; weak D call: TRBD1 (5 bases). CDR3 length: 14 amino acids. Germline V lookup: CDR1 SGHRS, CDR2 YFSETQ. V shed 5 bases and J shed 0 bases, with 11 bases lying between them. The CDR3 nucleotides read TGCGCCAGCAGGGCTGACAGCTTGAACACTGAAGCTTTCTTT. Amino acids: CASRADSLNTEAFF.

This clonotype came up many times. CDR3 region: CASSLRLGGSFGETQYF. The CDR3 DNA reads TGTGCCAGCAGTTTACGTCTTGGCGGGAGTTTTGGGGAGACCCAGTACTTC. The rearrangement links TRBV28 to TRBJ2-5, with 7 bases aligning to TRBD2. Germline V lookup: CDR1 MDHEN, CDR2 SYDVKM. V lost 2 bases and J lost 5; bases outside the gene matches: 14. This CDR3 is 17 amino acids long.

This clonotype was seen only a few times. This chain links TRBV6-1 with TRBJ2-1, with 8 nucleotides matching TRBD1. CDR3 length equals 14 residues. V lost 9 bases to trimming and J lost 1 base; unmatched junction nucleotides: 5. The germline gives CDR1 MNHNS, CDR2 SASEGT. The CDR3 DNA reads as TGTGCCAGTATACAGGGGGAATCCTACAATGAGCAGTTCTTC. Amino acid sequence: CASIQGESYNEQFF.

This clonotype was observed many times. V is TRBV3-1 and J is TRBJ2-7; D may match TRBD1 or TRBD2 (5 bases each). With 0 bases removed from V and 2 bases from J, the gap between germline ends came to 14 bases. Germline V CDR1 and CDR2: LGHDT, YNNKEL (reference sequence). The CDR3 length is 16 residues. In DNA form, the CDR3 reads TGTGCCAGCAGCCAAGATCGGGGCACATTAACCTACGAGCAGTACTTC. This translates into CASSQDRGTLTYEQYF.

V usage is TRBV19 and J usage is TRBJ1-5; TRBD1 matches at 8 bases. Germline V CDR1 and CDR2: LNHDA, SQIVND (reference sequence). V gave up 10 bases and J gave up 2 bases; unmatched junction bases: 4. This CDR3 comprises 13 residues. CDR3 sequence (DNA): TGTGCCATTACGACAGGGGGCAATCAGCCCCAGCATTTT. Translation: CAITTGGNQPQHF.

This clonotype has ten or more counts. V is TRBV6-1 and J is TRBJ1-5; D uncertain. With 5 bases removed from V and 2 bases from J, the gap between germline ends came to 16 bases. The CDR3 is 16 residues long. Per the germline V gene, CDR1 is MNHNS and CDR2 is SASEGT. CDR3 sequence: CASSRAGVGGNQPQHF. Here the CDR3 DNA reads TGTGCCAGCAGTAGGGCAGGAGTTGGGGGCAATCAGCCCCAGCATTTT.

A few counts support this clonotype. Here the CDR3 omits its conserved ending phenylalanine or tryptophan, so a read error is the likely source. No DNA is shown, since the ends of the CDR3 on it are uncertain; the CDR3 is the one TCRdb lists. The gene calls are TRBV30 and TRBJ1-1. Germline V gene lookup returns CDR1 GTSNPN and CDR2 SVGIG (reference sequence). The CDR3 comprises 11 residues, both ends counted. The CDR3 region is CAWIAGTEALI.

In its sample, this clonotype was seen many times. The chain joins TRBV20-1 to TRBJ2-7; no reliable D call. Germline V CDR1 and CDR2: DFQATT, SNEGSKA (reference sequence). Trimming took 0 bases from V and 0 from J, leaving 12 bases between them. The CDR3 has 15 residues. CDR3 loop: CSARDSLQPSYEQYF. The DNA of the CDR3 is TGCAGTGCTAGAGATTCCCTCCAGCCCTCCTACGAGCAGTACTTC.

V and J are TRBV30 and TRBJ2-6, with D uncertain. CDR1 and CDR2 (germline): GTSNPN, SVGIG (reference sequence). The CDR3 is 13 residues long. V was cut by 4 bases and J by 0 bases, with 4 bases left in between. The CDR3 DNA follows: TGTGCCTGGAAGGTCTCTGGGGCCAACGTCCTGACTTTC. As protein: CAWKVSGANVLTF.

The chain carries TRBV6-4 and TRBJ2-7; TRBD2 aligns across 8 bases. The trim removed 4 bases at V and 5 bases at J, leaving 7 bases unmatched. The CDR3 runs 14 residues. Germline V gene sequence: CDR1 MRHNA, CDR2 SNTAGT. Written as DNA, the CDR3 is TGTGCCAGCAGTGCACCGGGACTAGACAACGAGCAGTACTTC. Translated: CASSAPGLDNEQYF.

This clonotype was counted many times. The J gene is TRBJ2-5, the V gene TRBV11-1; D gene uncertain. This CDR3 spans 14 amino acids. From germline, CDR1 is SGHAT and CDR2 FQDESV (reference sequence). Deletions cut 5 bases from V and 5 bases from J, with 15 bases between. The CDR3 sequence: CASSRETGLETQYF. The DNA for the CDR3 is TGTGCCAGCAGCCGTGAAACGGGCCTGGAGACCCAGTACTTC.

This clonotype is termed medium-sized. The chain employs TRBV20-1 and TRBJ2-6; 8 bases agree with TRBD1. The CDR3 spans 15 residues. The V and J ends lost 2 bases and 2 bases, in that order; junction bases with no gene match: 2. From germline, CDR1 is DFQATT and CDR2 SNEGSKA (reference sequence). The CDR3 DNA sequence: TGCAGTGCTAGAAGGACAGGGCCTGGGGCCAACGTCCTGACTTTC. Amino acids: CSARRTGPGANVLTF.

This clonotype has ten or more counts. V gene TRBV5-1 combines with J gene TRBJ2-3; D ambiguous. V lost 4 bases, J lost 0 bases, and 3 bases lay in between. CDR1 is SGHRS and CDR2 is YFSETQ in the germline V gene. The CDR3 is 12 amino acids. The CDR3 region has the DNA TGCGCCAGCAGCAGGAGCACAGATACGCAGTATTTT. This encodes CASSRSTDTQYF.

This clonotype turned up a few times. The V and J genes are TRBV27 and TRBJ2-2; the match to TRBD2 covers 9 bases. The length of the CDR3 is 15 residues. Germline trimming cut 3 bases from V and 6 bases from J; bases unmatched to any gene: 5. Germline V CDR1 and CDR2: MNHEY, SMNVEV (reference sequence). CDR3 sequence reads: CASSFRGRAPGELFF. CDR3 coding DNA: TGTGCCAGCAGTTTTCGCGGGAGGGCCCCCGGGGAGCTGTTTTTT.

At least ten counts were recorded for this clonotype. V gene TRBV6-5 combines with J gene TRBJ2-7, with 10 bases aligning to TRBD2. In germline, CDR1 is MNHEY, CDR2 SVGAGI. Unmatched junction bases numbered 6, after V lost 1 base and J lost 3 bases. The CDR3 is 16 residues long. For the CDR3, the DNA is TGTGCCAGCAGTTACTTACCTAGCGGGAGAAACTACGAGCAGTACTTC. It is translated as CASSYLPSGRNYEQYF.

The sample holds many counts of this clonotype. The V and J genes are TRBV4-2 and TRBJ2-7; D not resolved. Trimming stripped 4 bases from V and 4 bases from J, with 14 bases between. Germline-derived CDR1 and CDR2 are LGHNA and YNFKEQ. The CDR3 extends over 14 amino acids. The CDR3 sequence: CASSPAREPYEQYF. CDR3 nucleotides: TGTGCCAGCAGCCCCGCTAGGGAACCTTACGAGCAGTACTTC.

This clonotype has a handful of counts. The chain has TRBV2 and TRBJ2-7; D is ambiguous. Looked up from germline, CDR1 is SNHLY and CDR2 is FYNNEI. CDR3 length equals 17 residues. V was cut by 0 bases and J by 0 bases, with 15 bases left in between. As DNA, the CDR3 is TGTGCCAGCAGTGAAGCGGTCGGATATTCAATCTCCTACGAGCAGTACTTC. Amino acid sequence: CASSEAVGYSISYEQYF.

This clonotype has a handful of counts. CDR3 amino acids: CASSLDMGQGYGYTF. CDR3 in DNA: TGTGCCAGCAGCTTGGATATGGGACAGGGATATGGCTACACCTTC. The V call is TRBV5-4, the J call TRBJ1-2; 9 bases fit TRBD1. This CDR3 region has 15 residues. Trimming cost V 0 bases and J 5 bases; bases outside gene matches: 5. In germline, CDR1 is SGHNT, CDR2 YYREEE (reference sequence).

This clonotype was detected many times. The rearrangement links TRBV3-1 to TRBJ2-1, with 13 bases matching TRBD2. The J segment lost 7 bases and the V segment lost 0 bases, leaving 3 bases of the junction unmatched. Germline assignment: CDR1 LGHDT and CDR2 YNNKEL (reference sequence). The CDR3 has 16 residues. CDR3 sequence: CASSQEKTSGRNEQFF. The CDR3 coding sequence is TGTGCCAGCAGCCAAGAAAAGACTAGCGGGAGGAATGAGCAGTTCTTC.

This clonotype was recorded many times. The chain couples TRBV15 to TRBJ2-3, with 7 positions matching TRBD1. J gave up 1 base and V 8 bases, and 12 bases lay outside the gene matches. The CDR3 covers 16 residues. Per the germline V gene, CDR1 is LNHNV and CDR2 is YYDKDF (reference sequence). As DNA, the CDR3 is TGTGCCACCCGCAAAACTTGGGACAGCCGCACAGATACGCAGTATTTT. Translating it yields CATRKTWDSRTDTQYF.